This T cell receptor (beta chain) was identified in a study of blood T cell repertoires in COVID-19. Study details: The United States, Italy and Spain provided the acute and convalescent COVID-19 samples. T cells, B-cell-depleted T cells, or PBMCs supplied cDNA or gDNA.

Per the study methods: Scientists estimated how many nucleated cells there were by amplifying reference gene primers. Libraries were prepared by immunoSEQ multiplex PCR; TCRdb keeps only in-frame clonotypes and omits some of them. V, J and clone size were drawn from that table, and D and trimming were deduced from the DNA. The table records over 7,000 clones, about 90% of them present only once. CDR1 and CDR2 from the germline V gene are LGHDT and YNNKEL (reference sequence). V lost 3 bases to trimming and J lost 4 bases, with 10 bases between them. CDR3 length: 13 amino acids. This sequence joins TRBV3-1 (or the pseudogene TRBV3-2) and TRBJ2-7; no reliable D call. This TCR came from a human donor in a cohort sampled during active COVID-19. The sequenced material came from peripheral blood. The CDR3 DNA follows: TGTGCCAGCAGCCACCTCCCCCCGTACGAGCAGTACTTC. Residues: CASSHLPPYEQYF.